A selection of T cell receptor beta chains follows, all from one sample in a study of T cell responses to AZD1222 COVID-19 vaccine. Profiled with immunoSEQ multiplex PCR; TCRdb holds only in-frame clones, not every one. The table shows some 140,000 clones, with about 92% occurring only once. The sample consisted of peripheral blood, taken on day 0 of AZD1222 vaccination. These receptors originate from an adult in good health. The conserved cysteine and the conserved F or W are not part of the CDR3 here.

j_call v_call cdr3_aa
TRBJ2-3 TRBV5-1 ASSLLLAGEYTQY
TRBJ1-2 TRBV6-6 ASSRERAGQALGYGYT
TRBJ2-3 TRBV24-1 ATSDSGFGRSDTQY
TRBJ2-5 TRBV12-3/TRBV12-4 ASSLEGQTQY
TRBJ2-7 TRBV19 ASSIDGTSGTGSYEQY
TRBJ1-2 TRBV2 ASARTETYGYT
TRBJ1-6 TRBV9 ASSVESGGISPLH
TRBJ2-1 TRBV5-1 ASSLGGSNEQF
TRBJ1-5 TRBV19 ASSTGTGAYSNQPQH
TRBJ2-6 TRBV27 ASSLWYRTATFSGANVLT
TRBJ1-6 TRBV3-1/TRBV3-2 ASSPSLYTGPH
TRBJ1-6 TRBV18 ASSPSRDNSPLH
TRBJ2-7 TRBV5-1 ASSLGGRNYEQY
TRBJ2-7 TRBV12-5 ASGLDLGEQY
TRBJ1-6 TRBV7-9 ASSSPEDRDNSPLH
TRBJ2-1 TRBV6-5 ASKTSGSSNEQF
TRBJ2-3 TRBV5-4 ASSLYLPRGTDTQY
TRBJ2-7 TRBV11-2 ASAARRFSGEQY
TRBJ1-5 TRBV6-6 ASSYPPQPQH
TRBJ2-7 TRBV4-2 ASSQVSSGASNEQY
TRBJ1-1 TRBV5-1 ASSLRQGNTEAF
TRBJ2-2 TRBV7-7 ASSRGGPAPGELF
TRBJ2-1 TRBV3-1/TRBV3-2 ASALDNGDLNEQF
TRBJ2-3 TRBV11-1 ASSAGLAGADTQY
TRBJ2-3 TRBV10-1 ASSDRTSTDTQY
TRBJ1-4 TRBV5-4 ASSSGQGLEKLF
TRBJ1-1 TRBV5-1 ASSAFSENTEAF
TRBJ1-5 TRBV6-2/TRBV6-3 ASSYDLPGIEGNQPQH
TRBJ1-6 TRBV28 ASSFRGNSPLH
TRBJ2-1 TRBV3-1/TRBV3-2 ASSRKPGPEFNNEQF
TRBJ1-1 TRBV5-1 ASSLAGGDTEAF
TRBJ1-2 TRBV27 ASSLGGTHYGYT
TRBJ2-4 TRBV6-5 ASVGDLLAKNIQY
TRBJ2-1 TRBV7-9 ASSLMDREGRNEQF
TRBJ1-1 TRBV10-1 ASSEPHTEAF
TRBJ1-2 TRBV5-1 ASSFGDRNYGYT
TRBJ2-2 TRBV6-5 ASRGDGDTGELF
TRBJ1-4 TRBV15 ATNHRDRDEKLF
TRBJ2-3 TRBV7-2 ASSFAEGPGPRTDTQY
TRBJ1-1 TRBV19 ASSIYGNRNTEAF
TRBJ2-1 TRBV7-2 ASSRDPNNEQF
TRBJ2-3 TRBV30 AWSVGGRDTQY
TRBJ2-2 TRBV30 AWRPRKRESSGELF
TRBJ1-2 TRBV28 ASSPIQQGKYGYT
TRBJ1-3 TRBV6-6 ASSPGVSGNTIY
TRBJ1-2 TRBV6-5 ASSTTRQTYGYT
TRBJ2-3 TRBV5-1 ASGQGSTDTQY
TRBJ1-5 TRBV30 AWSVSKTGQGSNQPQH
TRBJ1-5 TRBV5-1 ASSSAGQVGQPQH
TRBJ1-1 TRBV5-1 ASSLDGGNTEAF
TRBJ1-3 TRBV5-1 ASSLDLGGITDTIY